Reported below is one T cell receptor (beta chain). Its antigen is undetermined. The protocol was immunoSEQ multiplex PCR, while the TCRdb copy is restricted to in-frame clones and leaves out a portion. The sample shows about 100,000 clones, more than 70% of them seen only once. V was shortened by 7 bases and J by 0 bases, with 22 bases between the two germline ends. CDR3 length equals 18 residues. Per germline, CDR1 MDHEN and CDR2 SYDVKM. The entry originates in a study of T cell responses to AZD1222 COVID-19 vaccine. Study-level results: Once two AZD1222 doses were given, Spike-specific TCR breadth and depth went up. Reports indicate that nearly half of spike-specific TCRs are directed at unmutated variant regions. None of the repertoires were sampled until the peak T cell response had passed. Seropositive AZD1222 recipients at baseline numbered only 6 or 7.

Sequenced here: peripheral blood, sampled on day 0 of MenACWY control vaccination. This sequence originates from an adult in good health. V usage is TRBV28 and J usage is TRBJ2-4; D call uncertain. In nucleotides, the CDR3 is TGTGCCAGCAACCCGCAAAGGGCCGACCGCCTAGCCAAAAACATTCAGTACTTC. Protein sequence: CASNPQRADRLAKNIQYF.